Below are 7 T cell receptor beta chains sequenced from a single sample in a study of T cells in tuberculosis. Cells were sorted from thawed PBMC rested overnight and stained with GMM-loaded CD1B tetramer, viability dye and anti-CD3. CD1B tetramers were loaded with Rhodococcus equi-derived C32 glucose monomycolate. Libraries were prepared by immunoSEQ multiplex PCR; TCRdb keeps only in-frame clonotypes and omits some of them. The sample lists about 88,000 clones; roughly 90% were seen once. The sample was CD1b-GMM tetramer-negative cells sorted from PBMCs. The origin of the receptors is an adult woman with latent tuberculosis.

V usage is TRBV30 and J usage is TRBJ2-3, with 11 bases fitting TRBD2. The germline CDR1 and CDR2 sequences are GTSNPN and SVGIG (reference sequence). V shed 2 bases, J shed 4 bases, and the junction held 8 bases outside the gene matches. This CDR3 comprises 16 residues. The CDR3 sequence is CAWSKLSGGASDTQYF. The DNA for the CDR3 is TGTGCCTGGAGTAAACTTAGCGGGGGGGCTTCAGATACGCAGTATTTT.

This clone was seen only a few times. The chain recombines TRBV5-4 with TRBJ2-1; no definite D call. There are 12 residues in the CDR3. V shed 4 bases and J shed 11 bases, with 13 bases lying between them. In germline, CDR1 is SGHNT, CDR2 YYREEE (reference sequence). The CDR3 DNA sequence: TGTGCCAGCAGCAACCCAGGCGTACAGCAGTTCTTC. Residues: CASSNPGVQQFF.

The chain recombines TRBV7-6 with TRBJ2-5; 7 bases align to TRBD2. Gene TRBJ2-7 matches the end of the DNA better, so the J call may be wrong. The CDR3 spans 17 residues. Germline V CDR1 and CDR2: SGHVS, FNYEAQ. The DNA of the CDR3 is TGTGCCAGCAGCCCCGGACCGGGAGGAGGTTCCGCCTACGAGCAGTACTTC. It is translated as CASSPGPGGGSAYEQYF.

This sequence joins TRBV6-5 and TRBJ1-6; the D gene is possibly TRBD1 (5 bases). This CDR3 comprises 15 residues. From germline, CDR1 is MNHEY and CDR2 SVGAGI. Trimming stripped 0 bases from V and 9 bases from J, with 12 bases between. The CDR3 nucleotides read TGTGCCAGCAGTTACTCGAACACAGGATTTTCACCCCTCCACTTT. Translation gives CASSYSNTGFSPLHF.

CDR3 loop: CASSFGGQNYGYTF. DNA for the CDR3: TGCGCCAGCAGCTTTGGGGGACAGAACTATGGCTACACCTTC. The J gene is TRBJ1-2, the V gene TRBV5-1; 7 nucleotides align to TRBD1. Germline lookup yields CDR1 SGHRS and CDR2 YFSETQ. V was clipped by 2 bases and J by 2 bases; unmatched bases: 3. The CDR3 is 14 amino acids.

The rearrangement joins TRBV6-6 to TRBJ1-5; the D is unclear. This CDR3 has 14 residues. Germline lookup yields CDR1 MNHNY and CDR2 SVGAGI (reference sequence). The V and J ends lost 4 bases and 5 bases respectively, with 12 bases between them. The DNA for the CDR3 is TGTGCCAGCAGTTTACTCGCGGGAGATCAGCCCCAGCATTTT. This sequence encodes CASSLLAGDQPQHF.

For the CDR3, the DNA is TGTGCCAGCAGCCCAAACAGGGCCCACGAGACCCAGTACTTC. Translation gives CASSPNRAHETQYF. This chain joins TRBV7-2 and TRBJ2-5; possibly TRBD1 for D (6 bases). Trimming pared 5 bases from V and 5 bases from J, leaving 15 bases between. The length of the CDR3 is 14 residues. The germline V gene encodes CDR1 SGHTA and CDR2 FQGNSA.